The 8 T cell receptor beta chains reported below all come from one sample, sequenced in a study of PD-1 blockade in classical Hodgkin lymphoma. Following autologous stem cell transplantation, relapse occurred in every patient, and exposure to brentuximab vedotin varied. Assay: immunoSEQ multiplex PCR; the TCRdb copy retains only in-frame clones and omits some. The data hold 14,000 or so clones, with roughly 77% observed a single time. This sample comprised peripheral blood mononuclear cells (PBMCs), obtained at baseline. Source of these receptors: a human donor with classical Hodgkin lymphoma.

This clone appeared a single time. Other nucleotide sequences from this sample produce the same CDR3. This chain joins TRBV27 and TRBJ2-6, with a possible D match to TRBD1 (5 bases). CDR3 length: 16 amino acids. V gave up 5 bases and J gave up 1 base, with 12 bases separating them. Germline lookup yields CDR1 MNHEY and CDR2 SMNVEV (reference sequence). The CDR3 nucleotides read TGTGCCAGCAGTCCCTATACAGGATCTGGGGCCAACGTCCTGACTTTC. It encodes CASSPYTGSGANVLTF.

This CDR3 reads CASSPPGGYNEQFF. CDR3 coding DNA: TGTGCCAGCAGCCCCCCCGGGGGCTACAATGAGCAGTTCTTC. The chain employs TRBV5-8 and TRBJ2-1; D is possibly TRBD2 (6 bases). The CDR3 runs 14 residues. The V gene lost 4 bases and the J gene lost 3 bases, with 11 bases spanning the gap. Germline CDR1 reads SGHTS; CDR2 reads YDEGEE.

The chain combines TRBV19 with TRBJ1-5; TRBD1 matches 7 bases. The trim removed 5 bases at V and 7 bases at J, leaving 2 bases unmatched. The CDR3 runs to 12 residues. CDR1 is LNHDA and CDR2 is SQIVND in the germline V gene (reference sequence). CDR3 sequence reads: CASSPGGQPQHF. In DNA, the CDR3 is TGTGCCAGTAGTCCAGGGGGGCAGCCCCAGCATTTT.

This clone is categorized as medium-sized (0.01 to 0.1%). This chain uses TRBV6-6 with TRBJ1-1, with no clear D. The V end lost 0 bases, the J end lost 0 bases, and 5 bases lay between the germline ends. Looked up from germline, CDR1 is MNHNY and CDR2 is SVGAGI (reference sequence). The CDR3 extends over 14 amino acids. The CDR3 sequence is CASSYSGMNTEAFF. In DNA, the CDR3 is TGTGCCAGCAGTTACTCGGGGATGAACACTGAAGCTTTCTTT.

The CDR3 is CAISEDLPLHNEQFF. In DNA form, the CDR3 reads TGTGCCATCAGTGAGGACTTGCCCCTCCACAATGAGCAGTTCTTC. The V and J genes are TRBV10-3 and TRBJ2-1, with D uncertain. The CDR3 has 15 residues. Germline values: CDR1 ENHRY, CDR2 SYGVKD. V was trimmed by 2 bases and J by 5 bases, leaving 13 bases between them.

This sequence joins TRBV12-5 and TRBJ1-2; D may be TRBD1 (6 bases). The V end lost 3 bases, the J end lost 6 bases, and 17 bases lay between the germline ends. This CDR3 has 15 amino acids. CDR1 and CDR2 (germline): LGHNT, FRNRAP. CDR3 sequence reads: CASGFTGLKGHGYTF. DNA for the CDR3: TGTGCTAGTGGTTTTACAGGGTTGAAGGGCCATGGCTACACCTTC.

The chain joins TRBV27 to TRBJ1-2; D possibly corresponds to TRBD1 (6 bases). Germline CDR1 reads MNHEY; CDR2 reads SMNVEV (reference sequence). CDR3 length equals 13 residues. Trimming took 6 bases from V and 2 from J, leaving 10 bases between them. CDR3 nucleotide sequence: TGTGCCAGCAGCCGGGACAAAAACTATGGCTACACCTTC. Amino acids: CASSRDKNYGYTF.

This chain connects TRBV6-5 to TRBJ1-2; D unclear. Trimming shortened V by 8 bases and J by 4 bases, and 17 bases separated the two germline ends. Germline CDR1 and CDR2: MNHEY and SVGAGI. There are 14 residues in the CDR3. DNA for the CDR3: TGTGCCAGCGGTTCGATTAGTAATTCCTATGGCTACACCTTC. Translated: CASGSISNSYGYTF.